The 12 T cell receptor beta chains below all came from one sample that was sequenced in a study of shared T cell receptors in the human thymus. Measured with immunoSEQ multiplex PCR; TCRdb has only the in-frame clones, and not every one. Seen here are over 650,000 clones, roughly 86% observed once, and the top ten hold 0.0094%. These sequences were also reported in another study, on human thymus T cells.

Material: thymocytes. The origin of the receptors is a boy less than two years old with a congenital heart defect.

The V call is TRBV27, the J call TRBJ2-7; the match to TRBD1 covers 9 bases. This CDR3 is built from 15 residues. Germline V gene sequence: CDR1 MNHEY, CDR2 SMNVEV (reference sequence). Trimming cost V 5 bases and J 3 bases; bases outside gene matches: 8. This chain's CDR3 is CASSPRDRDHYEQYF. CDR3 sequence (DNA): TGTGCCAGCAGTCCCCGGGACAGGGATCACTACGAGCAGTACTTC.

The chain recombines TRBV20-1 with TRBJ1-2; D unclear. Germline CDR1 DFQATT, CDR2 SNEGSKA (reference sequence). This CDR3 is 11 amino acids long. V was trimmed by 4 bases and J by 8 bases, leaving 11 bases between them. CDR3 residues: CSATFPPGYTF. The CDR3 DNA follows: TGCAGTGCTACCTTTCCCCCCGGCTACACCTTC.

V and J are TRBV4-1 and TRBJ1-3, with 8 bases that match TRBD1. The junction had 4 bases not matched to a gene; V was cut back by 1 base and J by 2 bases. The germline gives CDR1 MGHRA, CDR2 YSYEKL. The CDR3 spans 16 residues. CDR3 loop: CASSQAEQGAGNTIYF. CDR3 bases: TGCGCCAGCAGCCAAGCCGAACAGGGGGCTGGAAACACCATATATTTT.

This chain links TRBV11-2 with TRBJ1-5, with no clear D. The germline V gene has CDR1 SGHAT and CDR2 FQNNGV. The CDR3 sequence is 15 residues long. Trimming pared 1 base from V and 0 bases from J, leaving 7 bases between. The CDR3 region is CASSLAPHSNQPQHF. CDR3 nucleotide sequence: TGTGCCAGCAGCTTAGCCCCACATAGCAATCAGCCCCAGCATTTT. Complete variable domain (other parts from reference TRBV11-2 and TRBJ1-5): EAGVAQSPRYKIIEKRQSVAFWCNPISGHATLYWYQQILGQGPKLLIQFQNNGVVDDSQLPKDRFSAERLKGVDSTLKIQPAKLEDSAVYLCASSLAPHSNQPQHFGDGTRLSIL.

The CDR3 protein is CASSPTARGCNYGYTF. CDR3 DNA sequence: TGTGCCAGCTCCCCTACGGCGAGAGGGTGCAACTATGGCTACACCTTC. The J gene is TRBJ1-2, the V gene TRBV18; no firm D call. Trimming removed 6 bases at V and 2 bases at J, with 19 bases between. CDR1 KGHSH and CDR2 LQKENI come from the germline V gene. The CDR3 spans 16 residues. Variable domain in full (rest from reference TRBV18 and TRBJ1-2): NAGVMQNPRHLVRRRGQEARLRCSPMKGHSHVYWYRQLPEEGLKFMVYLQKENIIDESGMPKERFSAEFPKEGPSILRIQQVVRGDSAAYFCASSPTARGCNYGYTFGSGTRLTVV.

The rearrangement uses TRBV11-3 and TRBJ2-3; TRBD1 matches 10 bases. Trimming cost V 1 base and J 6 bases; bases outside gene matches: 4. Germline V gives CDR1 SGHNT, CDR2 YENEEA. This CDR3 contains 15 residues. CDR3 amino acids: CASSLGRTGGDTQYF. In nucleotides, the CDR3 is TGTGCCAGCAGCTTAGGTCGGACAGGGGGTGATACGCAGTATTTT.

The J gene is TRBJ1-5, the V gene TRBV28, with D unclear. V dropped 4 bases and J dropped 4 bases, with 14 bases sitting between them. The CDR3 extends over 15 amino acids. In germline, CDR1 is MDHEN, CDR2 SYDVKM. CDR3 sequence reads: CASSCPRLRNQPQHF. The CDR3 nucleotides are TGTGCCAGCAGTTGCCCCAGGTTAAGGAATCAGCCCCAGCATTTT. The full variable domain, its missing parts supplied by reference TRBV28 and TRBJ1-5, is DVKVTQSSRYLVKRTGEKVFLECVQDMDHENMFWYRQDPGLGLRLIYFSYDVKMKEKGDIPEGYSVSREKKERFSLILESASTNQTSMYLCASSCPRLRNQPQHFGDGTRLSIL.

The gene calls are TRBV6-6 and TRBJ2-7, with 7 positions matching TRBD1. The V gene's germline CDR1 is MNHNY and CDR2 SVGAGI (reference sequence). The CDR3 runs 13 residues. Trimming took 4 bases from V and 2 from J; bases not matched to a gene: 2. The DNA of the CDR3 is TGTGCCAGCAGTTTTGACAGGGCCTACGAGCAGTACTTC. Protein sequence: CASSFDRAYEQYF.

The chain employs TRBV4-1 and TRBJ2-2; D is possibly TRBD2 (7 bases). Germline CDR1 MGHRA, CDR2 YSYEKL. The CDR3 is 17 residues long. Trimming removed 1 base from V and 1 base from J, with 13 bases in between. CDR3 region: CASSQGGGPLNTGELFF. The CDR3 coding sequence is TGCGCCAGCAGCCAAGGGGGGGGGCCATTGAACACCGGGGAGCTGTTTTTT.

The chain employs TRBV15 and TRBJ1-5; 7 bases match TRBD1. Germline V gene data show CDR1 as LNHNV and CDR2 as YYDKDF (reference sequence). Losses at the gene ends were 7 bases for V and 4 bases for J; bases not matched to a gene: 7. The CDR3 covers 14 residues. This chain's CDR3 is CATKTGTVNQPQHF. CDR3 DNA sequence: TGTGCCACCAAAACAGGGACAGTAAATCAGCCCCAGCATTTT.

The chain has TRBV7-2 and TRBJ2-4; 9 bases are shared with TRBD2. CDR1 is SGHTA and CDR2 is FQGNSA in the germline V gene. The junction had 4 bases not matched to a gene; V was cut back by 3 bases and J by 7 bases. CDR3 size: 14 residues. For the CDR3, the DNA is TGTGCCAGCAGCTTGGCGGGAGGGAGGAACATTCAGTACTTC. Encoded protein: CASSLAGGRNIQYF.

The chain couples TRBV2 to TRBJ1-4; D gene uncertain. Trimming pared 1 base from V and 8 bases from J, leaving 14 bases between. The CDR3 is made up of 15 amino acids. Germline CDR1 is SNHLY and CDR2 is FYNNEI. The CDR3 reads CASSEVWEGCEKLFF. DNA of the CDR3: TGTGCCAGCAGTGAAGTCTGGGAGGGATGCGAAAAACTGTTTTTT.